Listed below are T cell receptor beta chains from one sample, sequenced in a study of T cell repertoires in cytomegalovirus infection. These receptors' antigens are unknown. One entry per CDR3 protein, called by TCRdb with MiXCR from the reads. The sample has about 920,000 distinct CDR3 sequences; roughly a third are singletons. Here the sequenced sample was cultured CD8+ T cells from PBMCs, taken from culture after CMV antigen stimulation. The source of these receptors is a human donor in good health (CMV status not recorded). Some clones in this sample may be carry-over from other donors' samples. Both conserved end residues are part of each CDR3. Fields, in order: D gene, CDR3 length, V gene, J gene, clone size, CDR3 DNA, CDR3 protein. D genes are given only for firm matches. Clone size is not always given. Where it is, it says once, few, many or a class for expanded clones.

NA	12	TRBV14	TRBJ2-1	NA	TGTGCCAGCAGCCTTTCGGTGGGTGAGCAGTTCTTC	CASSLSVGEQFF
NA	14	TRBV6-2/TRBV6-3	TRBJ1-1	few	TGTGCCAGCAGTTCCAGGGGCGAGTACACTGAAGCTTTCTTT	CASSSRGEYTEAFF
NA	13	TRBV19	TRBJ2-1	NA	TGTGCCACTCAGGGGGGCTCCTGGGGTGAGCAGTTCTTC	CATQGGSWGEQFF
TRBD1	16	TRBV15	TRBJ1-1	few	TGTGCCACCAGCAGCCGGGACAGAGGTCTGAACACTGAAGCTTTCTTT	CATSSRDRGLNTEAFF
NA	14	TRBV5-6	TRBJ1-1	few	TGTGCCAGCAGCTTGCCGGACATGAACACTGAAGCTTTCTTT	CASSLPDMNTEAFF
NA	15	TRBV28	TRBJ2-3	few	TGTGCCAGCAGTCTCTCCCGGGGGCGCACAGATACGCAGTATTTT	CASSLSRGRTDTQYF
NA	15	TRBV28	TRBJ2-5	few	TGTGCCAGCAGTTTATCCGGGATGAGGCAAGAGACCCAGTACTTC	CASSLSGMRQETQYF
NA	15	TRBV27	TRBJ1-1	NA	TGTGCCAGCATCTCGTGGGGGCCCCGGGACACTGAAGCTTTCTTT	CASISWGPRDTEAFF
NA	16	TRBV18	TRBJ2-2	NA	TGTGCCAGCTCACGAACCAGGAGCTCCAACACCGGGGAGCTGTTTTTT	CASSRTRSSNTGELFF
NA	16	TRBV7-2	TRBJ1-6	many	TGTGCCAGCAGCCGCCGGGGGACGGCGCCTAATTCACCCCTCCACTTT	CASSRRGTAPNSPLHF
NA	17	TRBV5-6	TRBJ2-1	NA	TGTGCCAGCAGCTCAGGAGAAGGGGCGAGCTCCTACAATGAGCAGTTCTTC	CASSSGEGASSYNEQFF
NA	13	TRBV12-5	TRBJ1-1	NA	TGTGCTAGTGGTCCCCCAGGCGCCCCTGAAGCTTTCTTT	CASGPPGAPEAFF
NA	14	TRBV12-3/TRBV12-4	TRBJ2-1	NA	TGTGCCAGCAGTTTGGGTTTGATTATAAATGAGCAGTTCTTC	CASSLGLIINEQFF
NA	19	TRBV7-4	TRBJ2-2	NA	TGTGCCAGCAGCTCAAAAAGGACAGAAAAAGCTGGGGGGACCGGGAAGCTGTTTTTT	CASSSKRTEKAGGTGKLFF
NA	13	TRBV28	TRBJ1-1	few	TGTGCCAGCAGTTCCCTGGTGAACACTGAAGCTTTCTTT	CASSSLVNTEAFF
NA	13	TRBV19	TRBJ1-1	NA	TGTGCCAGTAGGTGGGGAGAGGGCACTGAAGCTTTCTTT	CASRWGEGTEAFF
TRBD1	18	TRBV6-1	TRBJ1-2	NA	TGTGCCAGCAGTGAAGCTTACGGACAGGGGGCCCACTATAGCGGCTACACCTTC	CASSEAYGQGAHYSGYTF
TRBD1	16	TRBV25-1	TRBJ1-6	NA	TGTGCCAACAGTGAATACGTGGGACAGGGCAATTCACCCCTCCACTTT	CANSEYVGQGNSPLHF
NA	13	TRBV10-3	TRBJ1-5	many	TGTGCCATCAGTGAATATGACAATCAGCCCCAGCATTTT	CAISEYDNQPQHF
NA	13	TRBV6-5	TRBJ1-2	NA	TGTGCCAGCTGCTCCGGACAGCGGAGTGGCTACACCTTC	CASCSGQRSGYTF
NA	15	TRBV2	TRBJ1-1	few	TGTGCCAGCACCTATCTGGACGGCTTGAACACTGAAGCTTTCTTT	CASTYLDGLNTEAFF
TRBD2	16	TRBV7-2	TRBJ2-1	NA	TGTGCCAGCAGCTTAAACCGGGGACTAGGATCCAATGAGCAGTTCTTC	CASSLNRGLGSNEQFF
TRBD2	17	TRBV27	TRBJ2-3	NA	TGTGCCAGCAGCCTAGCGGGGACATTTTATAGCACAGATACGCAGTATTTT	CASSLAGTFYSTDTQYF
TRBD2	19	TRBV7-6	TRBJ2-1	many	TGTGCCAGCAGCTTGCCGGGACTAGCGGGGGAGAGCTCCTACAATGAGCAGTTCTTC	CASSLPGLAGESSYNEQFF
NA	12	TRBV7-2	TRBJ2-4	many	TGTGCCAGCAGCTTAGGAAGCGGGTTTCCGTACTTC	CASSLGSGFPYF
NA	15	TRBV5-6	TRBJ1-5	NA	TGTGCCAGCAGCTATGGGACCGTTAGCAATCAGCCCCAGCATTTT	CASSYGTVSNQPQHF
NA	13	TRBV5-6	TRBJ2-1	NA	TGTGCCAGCAGCCCAGGGACACCAATTGAGCAGTTCTTC	CASSPGTPIEQFF
NA	15	TRBV7-6	TRBJ2-3	many	TGTGCCAGCAGCTTACGAGGGACTCGCACAGATACGCAGTATTTT	CASSLRGTRTDTQYF
NA	12	TRBV14	TRBJ2-7	few	TGTGCCAGCAGCCAAGAACGAGCCGAGCAGTACTTC	CASSQERAEQYF
NA	13	TRBV5-1	TRBJ2-2	few	TGCGCCAGCAGCTTGCCCAGCGCCGGGGAGCTGTTTTTT	CASSLPSAGELFF
NA	13	TRBV6-1	TRBJ2-1	NA	TGTGCCAGCAGTGCTATAGGGCGCAATGAGCAGTTCTTC	CASSAIGRNEQFF
TRBD1	16	TRBV6-6	TRBJ1-5	few	TGTGCCAGCAGTTACACCGGGACAGGGGTTGATCAGCCCCAGCATTTT	CASSYTGTGVDQPQHF
TRBD2	15	TRBV7-8	TRBJ2-1	few	TGTGCCACCCCTACTAGCGGGGGGAGGGGCGATGAGCAGTTCTTC	CATPTSGGRGDEQFF
NA	15	TRBV20-1	TRBJ1-5	NA	TGCAGTGCTAGAGACAGGGACATGTACAATCAGCCCCAGCATTTT	CSARDRDMYNQPQHF
TRBD1	14	TRBV7-2	TRBJ2-3	many	TGTGCCAGCAGCTTAGAACAGGGGGCAGATACGCAGTATTTT	CASSLEQGADTQYF
TRBD2	14	TRBV6-6	TRBJ2-5	once	TGTGCCAGCAGCCCCTGGCGGGGGGAAGAGACCCAGTACTTC	CASSPWRGEETQYF
NA	16	TRBV27	TRBJ1-1	NA	TGTGCCAGCAGTTTCAACCCGGGGGCCACGGGCACTGAAGCTTTCTTT	CASSFNPGATGTEAFF
NA	14	TRBV2	TRBJ1-1	NA	TGTGCCAGCTTCGAGGGCCGCCTGAACACTGAAGCTTTCTTT	CASFEGRLNTEAFF
NA	15	TRBV13	TRBJ1-1	NA	TGTACCAGCAGCTTAGCAGGGGATGGTTACACTGAAGCTTTCTTT	CTSSLAGDGYTEAFF
NA	15	TRBV7-2	TRBJ2-1	NA	TGTGTCAGCAGCTTAGAATTACAGGTTGACAATGAGCAGTTCTTC	CVSSLELQVDNEQFF
TRBD2	17	TRBV7-9	TRBJ2-1	many	TGTGCCAGCAGCTTAGTCGCGACTAGCGGGGGTGGGAATGAGCAGTTCTTC	CASSLVATSGGGNEQFF
NA	12	TRBV12-3/TRBV12-4	TRBJ2-7	NA	TGTGCCAGCAGTTTAGGCGTATGGGAGCAGTACTTC	CASSLGVWEQYF
TRBD2	18	TRBV5-1	TRBJ2-3	NA	TGCGCCAGCAGCTTGGAACTAGCGGGGGGGCCGTACCCAGATACGCAGTATTTT	CASSLELAGGPYPDTQYF
TRBD1	17	TRBV28	TRBJ1-1	many	TGTGCCAGCAGTCCAAGGACAGGGATATACATGAACACTGAAGCTTTCTTT	CASSPRTGIYMNTEAFF
NA	13	TRBV7-4	TRBJ2-7	NA	TGTGCCAGCCGGAAGCCCTCAGGCTACGAGCAGTACTTC	CASRKPSGYEQYF
NA	14	TRBV2	TRBJ2-5	NA	TGTGCCAGCAGCCCAGGAAGGGGCTACGAGACCCAGTACTTC	CASSPGRGYETQYF
TRBD2	16	TRBV7-8	TRBJ2-5	many	TGTGCCAGCAGCTTAGTCCTAGCGGGGGGGCAAGAGACCCAGTACTTC	CASSLVLAGGQETQYF
NA	15	TRBV20-1	TRBJ2-1	NA	TGCAGTGTTGGCCTCAATTACAATCCCTACAATGAGCAGTTCTTC	CSVGLNYNPYNEQFF
TRBD1	16	TRBV4-3	TRBJ1-4	once	TGCGCCAGCAGCCAAGAAGCGGGGACAGGGGGTGAAAAACTGTTTTTT	CASSQEAGTGGEKLFF
TRBD1	14	TRBV5-1	TRBJ1-1	NA	TGCGCCAGCAGCGCAGGGGGTTTGGGCACTGAAGCTTTCTTT	CASSAGGLGTEAFF
NA	20	TRBV19	TRBJ1-6	few	TGTGCCAGTAGTATGGCCGGCGCAGGGATTGCCTTTAGCCCCTATTCACCCCTCCACTTT	CASSMAGAGIAFSPYSPLHF
TRBD1	17	TRBV7-2	TRBJ1-5	few	TGTGCCAGCAGCTTAGCCTTGGGACAGCCTTCCAATCAGCCCCAGCATTTT	CASSLALGQPSNQPQHF
TRBD1	16	TRBV6-5	TRBJ1-4	few	TGTGCCAGCAGTACACCCCCCACAGGGGCGTATGAAAAACTGTTTTTT	CASSTPPTGAYEKLFF